This T cell receptor (beta chain) emerged from a study of CD8+CD57+ T cells in acquired aplastic anemia. Study overall: Sorted CD4+ and CD8+ cells yielded roughly 3.4 ug of DNA on average.

The germline V gene has CDR1 WSHSY and CDR2 SAAADI. The CDR3 runs 12 residues. Losses at the gene ends were 10 bases for V and 5 bases for J; bases not matched to a gene: 4. General study points: Significance was not reached for CD8+ Simpson's diversity between patients and controls. Overlap between patients and controls comprised just under 30 CD8+ CDR3 sequences.

TCR beta VDJ combinations and CDR3 sequences were profiled from genomic DNA. Each CDR3 protein gets one entry after TCRdb re-called the reads with MiXCR. The table lists more than 150,000 distinct CDR3 sequences, over 60% of them singletons, with 40% to 55% in the top ten. As concerns this clonotype: Its matching antigen is unknown.

The source material was sorted CD4+, CD8+, or CD8+CD57+ T cells (not recorded which) from PBMCs. The sequence derives from a human donor with severe aplastic anemia or a healthy control (not recorded which). The chain uses TRBV10-2 and TRBJ1-5, with 8 positions matching TRBD1. CDR3 in DNA: TGCGCCATCTCGACAGGGGATCAGCCCCAGCATTTT. As protein: CAISTGDQPQHF.